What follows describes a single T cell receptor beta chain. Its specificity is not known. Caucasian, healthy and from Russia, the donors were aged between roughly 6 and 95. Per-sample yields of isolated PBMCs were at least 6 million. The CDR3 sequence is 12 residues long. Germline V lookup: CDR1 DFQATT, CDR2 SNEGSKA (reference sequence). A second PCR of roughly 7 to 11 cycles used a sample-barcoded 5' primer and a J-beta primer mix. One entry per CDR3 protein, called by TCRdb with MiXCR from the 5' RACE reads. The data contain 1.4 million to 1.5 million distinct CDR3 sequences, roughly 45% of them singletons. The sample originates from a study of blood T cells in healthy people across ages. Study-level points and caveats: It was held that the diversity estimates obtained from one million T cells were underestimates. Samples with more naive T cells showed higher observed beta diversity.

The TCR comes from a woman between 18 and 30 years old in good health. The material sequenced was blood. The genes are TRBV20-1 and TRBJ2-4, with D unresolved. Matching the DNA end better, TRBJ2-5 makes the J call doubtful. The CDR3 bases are TGCAGTGCTAGAAAAGTGGGGGAGACCCAGTACTTC. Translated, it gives CSARKVGETQYF.